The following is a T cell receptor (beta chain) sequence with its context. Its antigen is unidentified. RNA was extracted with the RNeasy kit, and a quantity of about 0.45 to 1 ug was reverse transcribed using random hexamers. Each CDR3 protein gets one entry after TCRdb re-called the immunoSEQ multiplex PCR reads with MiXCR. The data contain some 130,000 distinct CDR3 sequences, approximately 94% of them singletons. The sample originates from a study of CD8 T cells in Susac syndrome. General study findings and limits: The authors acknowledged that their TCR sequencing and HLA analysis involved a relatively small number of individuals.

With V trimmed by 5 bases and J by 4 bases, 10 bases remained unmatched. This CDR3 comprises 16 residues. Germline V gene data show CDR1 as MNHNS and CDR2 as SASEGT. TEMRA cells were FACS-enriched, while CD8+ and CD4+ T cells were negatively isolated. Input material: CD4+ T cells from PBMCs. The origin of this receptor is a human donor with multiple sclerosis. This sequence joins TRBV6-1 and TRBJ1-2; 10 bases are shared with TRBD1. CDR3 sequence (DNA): TGTGCCAGCAGTCTCGCCTCCGGGACAGGGGTCTATGGCTACACCTTC. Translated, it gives CASSLASGTGVYGYTF.